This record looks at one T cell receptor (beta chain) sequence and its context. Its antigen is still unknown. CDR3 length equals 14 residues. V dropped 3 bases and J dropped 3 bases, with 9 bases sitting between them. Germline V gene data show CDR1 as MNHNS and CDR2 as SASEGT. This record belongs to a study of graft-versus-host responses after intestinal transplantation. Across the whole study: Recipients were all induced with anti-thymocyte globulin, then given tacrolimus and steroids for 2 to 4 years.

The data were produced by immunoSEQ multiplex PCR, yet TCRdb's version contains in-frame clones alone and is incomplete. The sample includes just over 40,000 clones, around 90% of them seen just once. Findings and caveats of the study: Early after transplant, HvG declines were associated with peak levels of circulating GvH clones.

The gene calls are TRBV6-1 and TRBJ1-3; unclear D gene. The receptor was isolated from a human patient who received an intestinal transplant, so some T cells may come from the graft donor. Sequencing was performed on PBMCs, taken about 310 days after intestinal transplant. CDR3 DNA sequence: TGTGCCAGCAGTGAGTGGACCCGTGGAAACACCATATATTTT. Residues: CASSEWTRGNTIYF.